The present TCR beta chain was sequenced within a study of post-analysis software for immune sequencing data. Study observations and caveats: Multiple sclerosis patients showed significantly lower normalized Chao1 diversity than controls did. When the samples were clustered directly with F measure, those that had been prepared in the same batch showed strong co-clustering. In patients, roughly 5 TRBV segments were more frequent than in controls, with TRBV5-6, TRBV5-1 and TRBV20-1 among them.

Unique molecular identifiers were present in the TCR beta cDNA libraries. TCRdb ran MiXCR on the PCR reads and lists one entry per CDR3 protein. The profile shows 800,000 to 950,000 distinct CDR3 sequences, under 70% of them singletons. Points on this clonotype: The antigen remains unidentified.

V shed 6 bases and J shed 6 bases, with 14 bases lying between them. The CDR3 is 13 residues long. CDR1 and CDR2 (germline): SQVTM, ANQGSEA. Sequenced material: blood. This clonotype was obtained from a girl aged 10 to 17 with multiple sclerosis. This chain connects TRBV29-1 to TRBJ2-2, with no clear D. In nucleotides, the CDR3 is TGCAGCGTCGCCATGAGTGGCCCCGGGGAGCTGTTTTTT. Translated, it gives CSVAMSGPGELFF.